This TCR beta chain was sequenced in a study of CD8 T cells in Susac syndrome. The sequenced target, TCR beta, came from blood CD8+ and CD4+ T cells. The patients who served as multiple sclerosis controls were treatment-naive and had stable or active relapsing-remitting disease that fulfilled the revised McDonald criteria. CDR1 is MNHEY, CDR2 SVGAGI, per germline. This CDR3 comprises 17 residues. V was cut by 1 base and J by 0 bases, with 13 bases left in between. Random hexamers were used to reverse transcribe the RNA input (about 0.45 to 1 ug). Multiplex immunoSEQ PCR targeted 54 Vbeta and 13 Jbeta TCR beta segments. MiXCR, run by TCRdb on the immunoSEQ multiplex PCR reads, gives a single entry per CDR3 protein. This sample yields roughly 200,000 distinct CDR3 sequences, of which approximately 95% are seen a single time; around 0.082% belongs to the top ten.

The TCR comes from a human donor with multiple sclerosis. The V and J genes are TRBV6-5 and TRBJ2-4; the D gene is possibly TRBD2 (5 bases). Sequenced: CD4+ T cells from PBMCs. Here the CDR3 reads CASSYFSAGKAKNIQYF. The CDR3 DNA is TGTGCCAGCAGTTACTTTTCGGCCGGGAAAGCCAAAAACATTCAGTACTTC.